Described below is a single TCR beta chain sequence and its context. Antigen specificity is unknown. The data originate from a study of CD8 T cells in ankylosing spondylitis. V was pared by 6 bases and J by 7 bases, with 12 bases between. Germline V gene lookup returns CDR1 MNHEY and CDR2 SMNVEV (reference sequence). The CDR3 runs to 12 residues. Study-wide findings and caveats: With a CD8+ phenotype, disease-linked clones were relatively rare in peripheral blood. Within matched ankylosing spondylitis synovial fluid, disease-linked clones were reportedly significantly enriched.

For TCR beta, libraries came from quantitative 5'-RACE with molecular barcodes. TCRdb itself ran the 5' RACE reads through MiXCR, one entry per CDR3 protein. Of approximately 220,000 distinct CDR3 sequences detected, around 24% appear once; the ten largest clones hold 6.6%. This receptor was taken from a male donor with ankylosing spondylitis or in good health (not recorded which). The specimen was blood, either unsorted or a sorted T cell fraction (not recorded which). This sequence joins TRBV27 and TRBJ2-5; tentatively, D is TRBD1 (5 bases). CDR3 amino acids: CASSNLGATQYF. The CDR3 DNA reads as TGTGCCAGCAGCAACCTTGGGGCGACCCAGTACTTC.